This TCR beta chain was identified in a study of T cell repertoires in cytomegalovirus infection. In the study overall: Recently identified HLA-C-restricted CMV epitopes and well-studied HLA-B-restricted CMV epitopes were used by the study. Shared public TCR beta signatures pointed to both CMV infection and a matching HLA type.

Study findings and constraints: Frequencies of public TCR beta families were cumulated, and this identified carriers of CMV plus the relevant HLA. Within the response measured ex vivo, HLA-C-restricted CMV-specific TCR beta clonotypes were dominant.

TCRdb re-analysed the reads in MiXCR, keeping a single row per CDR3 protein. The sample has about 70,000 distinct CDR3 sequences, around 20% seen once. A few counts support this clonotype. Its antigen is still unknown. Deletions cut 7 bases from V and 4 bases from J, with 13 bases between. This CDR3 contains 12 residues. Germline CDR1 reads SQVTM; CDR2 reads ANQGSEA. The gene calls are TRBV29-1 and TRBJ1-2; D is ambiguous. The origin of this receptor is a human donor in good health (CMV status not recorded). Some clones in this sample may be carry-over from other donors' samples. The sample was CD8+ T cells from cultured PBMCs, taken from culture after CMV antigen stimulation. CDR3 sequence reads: CSAPGGVYGYTF. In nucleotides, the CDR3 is TGCAGCGCCCCCGGCGGGGTCTATGGCTACACCTTC.